This T cell receptor (beta chain) was obtained from a study of glioma-infiltrating T cells. Study overall: Glioblastomas were WHO grade IV, sampled at first diagnosis; low-grade were grade II. Study-wide findings and caveats: Shared blood CDR3 signature motifs marked patients with low tissue-blood divergence. Gliomas, especially low-grade, showed above-expected tissue-blood divergence; non-neoplastic patients showed below. Tissue and blood shared very few CDR3 sequences.

Amplification of TCR alpha and beta CDR3 regions from RNA used iRepertoire nested multiplex PCR. TCRdb called the multiplex PCR reads again in MiXCR, with one record for every CDR3 protein. The sample records a few hundred thousand distinct CDR3 sequences, approximately 42% being singletons. This clonotype was found a few times. Its antigen remains unidentified. The source material was glioma tissue, nonneoplastic brain tissue, or PBMCs (not recorded which). The clonotype was recovered from a human donor with low-grade glioma or glioblastoma, undergoing nonglioma brain surgery, or in good health (not recorded which).

The CDR3 loop is CSARDRALRHEQYF. The CDR3 region has the DNA TGCAGTGCTAGAGATCGGGCCCTTCGCCACGAGCAGTACTTC. The chain carries TRBV20-1 and TRBJ2-7; D call uncertain. Germline CDR1 is DFQATT and CDR2 is SNEGSKA (reference sequence). The V end was cut by 0 bases, the J end by 5 bases, with 14 bases between. The CDR3 consists of 14 residues.